Listed below are T cell receptor beta chains from one sample, sequenced in a study of control samples from healthy donors and cancer patients. Assay used: immunoSEQ multiplex PCR; TCRdb lists only in-frame clones, some missing. The table includes fewer than 90,000 clones, around 87% detected once. The sequenced material came from blood. These receptors all stem from a man in his fifties or sixties in good health. Both conserved end residues are part of each CDR3. D genes are given only for firm matches. Clone size is stated in some rows and not others, as once, few, many or a class when expanded.

TRBV7-8,NA,NA,TRBJ2-1,CASSPPRRDEQFF,TGTGCCAGCAGCCCCCCGAGGAGGGATGAGCAGTTCTTC
TRBV6-5,once,NA,TRBJ2-3,CASRSDAFASDTQYF,TGTGCCAGCAGGTCGGACGCATTCGCCTCCGATACGCAGTATTTT
TRBV19,NA,TRBD1,TRBJ2-2,CASSRTGVNTGELFF,TGTGCCAGTAGTAGGACAGGGGTGAACACCGGGGAGCTGTTTTTT
TRBV5-1,NA,NA,TRBJ2-3,CASSIRDSTDTQYF,TGCGCCAGTTCCATTCGGGACTCCACAGATACGCAGTATTTT
TRBV19,NA,NA,TRBJ1-5,CASRRSGGNQPQHF,TGTGCCAGTAGACGGTCCGGAGGCAATCAGCCCCAGCATTTT
TRBV27,NA,NA,TRBJ1-4,CASSFKAGNQKLFF,TGTGCCAGCAGTTTTAAGGCAGGGAACCAAAAACTGTTTTTT
TRBV6-5,NA,TRBD1,TRBJ1-1,CASSYTRQGTPEAFF,TGTGCCAGCAGTTACACCCGACAGGGAACCCCTGAAGCTTTCTTT
TRBV4-1,NA,TRBD1,TRBJ1-5,CASSQDSGQGYSPQHF,TGCGCCAGCAGCCAAGATTCCGGACAGGGGTATTCGCCCCAGCATTTT
TRBV6-2/TRBV6-3,NA,NA,TRBJ1-2,CASSYGTYGYTF,TGTGCCAGCAGTTACGGGACCTATGGCTACACCTTC
TRBV7-2,once,TRBD1,TRBJ2-3,CASSLWGTGDTDTQYF,TGTGCCAGCAGCTTATGGGGGACAGGGGACACAGATACGCAGTATTTT
TRBV18,once,NA,TRBJ1-1,CASSPQENTEAFF,TGTGCCAGCTCACCACAGGAGAACACTGAAGCTTTCTTT
TRBV12-3/TRBV12-4,NA,TRBD1,TRBJ1-2,CASTDRGGYGYTF,TGTGCCAGCACCGACAGGGGAGGGTATGGCTACACCTTC
TRBV18,NA,TRBD1,TRBJ1-2,CASSPLGQGAVSYGYTF,TGTGCCAGCTCCCCCTTGGGACAGGGGGCGGTTAGCTATGGCTACACCTTC
TRBV5-6,NA,TRBD1,TRBJ1-1,CASSLGRDRVNEAFF,TGTGCCAGCAGCTTGGGTCGGGACAGGGTTAATGAAGCTTTCTTT
TRBV18,NA,TRBD1,TRBJ1-2,CASSNDPRDREPWGYTF,TGTGCCAGCTCAAACGACCCCCGGGACAGGGAACCGTGGGGCTACACCTTC
TRBV28,NA,NA,TRBJ2-3,CASRSQLAADTQYF,TGTGCCAGCAGGTCCCAACTGGCTGCGGATACGCAGTATTTT
TRBV10-3,NA,TRBD1,TRBJ1-3,CAISDSAGTAGNTIYF,TGTGCCATCAGTGATAGCGCCGGGACAGCTGGAAACACCATATATTTT
TRBV24-1,NA,NA,TRBJ2-1,CATSSGGGQVLNEQFF,TGTGCCACCAGTTCAGGGGGGGGACAGGTCCTCAATGAGCAGTTCTTC
TRBV14,NA,TRBD1,TRBJ1-1,CASSQNRGRGGEAFF,TGTGCCAGCAGCCAAAACAGGGGGCGCGGTGGTGAAGCTTTCTTT
TRBV30,NA,NA,TRBJ2-5,CAWNRVETQYF,TGTGCCTGGAACAGAGTCGAGACCCAGTACTTC
TRBV6-4,once,NA,TRBJ1-3,CASRKGPPSGGNTIYF,TGTGCCAGCAGAAAGGGACCGCCCTCTGGTGGAAACACCATATATTTT
TRBV28,NA,NA,TRBJ2-2,CASSSPWLSPGELFF,TGTGCCAGCAGCTCCCCCTGGCTGTCGCCCGGGGAGCTGTTTTTT
TRBV19,NA,TRBD2,TRBJ2-3,CASSMSLAGVDTQYF,TGTGCCAGTAGTATGTCTCTAGCGGGGGTGGATACGCAGTATTTT
TRBV27,once,NA,TRBJ1-5,CASSYKGPYGNQPQHF,TGTGCCAGCAGTTACAAAGGGCCGTATGGCAATCAGCCCCAGCATTTT
TRBV10-3,NA,TRBD1,TRBJ1-2,CAITTGGHSGYTF,TGTGCCATCACCACAGGGGGGCACTCGGGCTACACCTTC
TRBV5-1,NA,TRBD2,TRBJ2-5,CASSPVAGDQETQYF,TGCGCCAGCAGCCCGGTGGCGGGGGACCAAGAGACCCAGTACTTC
TRBV19,once,NA,TRBJ1-3,CASSIFTHKVEAGNTIYF,TGTGCCAGTAGTATATTCACCCATAAGGTAGAAGCTGGAAACACCATATATTTT
TRBV5-1,NA,NA,TRBJ2-1,CASSFRTSSYNEQFF,TGCGCCAGCAGCTTCCGGACGAGCTCCTACAATGAGCAGTTCTTC
TRBV3-1/TRBV3-2,NA,NA,TRBJ2-2,CASSREVTGELFF,TGTGCCAGCAGCCGAGAGGTCACCGGGGAGCTGTTTTTT
TRBV19,NA,NA,TRBJ1-6,CASSLGLSSYNSPLHF,TGTGCCAGTAGTTTGGGCCTCTCCTCCTATAATTCACCCCTCCACTTT
TRBV4-3,NA,NA,TRBJ1-1,CASSQDRFMNTEAFF,TGCGCCAGCAGCCAAGACAGATTCATGAACACTGAAGCTTTCTTT
TRBV24-1,NA,NA,TRBJ2-2,CATSDLSQGAGELFF,TGTGCCACCAGTGATTTAAGTCAGGGTGCCGGGGAGCTGTTTTTT
TRBV4-3,NA,NA,TRBJ2-1,CASSQDPGSANNEQFF,TGCGCCAGCAGCCAAGATCCCGGGAGCGCGAACAATGAGCAGTTCTTC
TRBV11-3,NA,NA,TRBJ2-1,CASSLNPSYNEQFF,TGTGCCAGCAGCTTGAACCCTTCCTACAATGAGCAGTTCTTC
TRBV6-5,NA,NA,TRBJ1-5,CASSYSSQGNTQHF,TGTGCCAGCAGTTACTCTTCCCAGGGAAATACCCAGCATTTT
TRBV19,NA,NA,TRBJ1-3,CATKRAGSGNTIYF,TGTGCCACAAAAAGGGCGGGGTCTGGAAACACCATATATTTT
TRBV5-1,NA,NA,TRBJ1-1,CASRENTEAFF,TGCGCCAGCCGCGAGAACACTGAAGCTTTCTTT
TRBV6-6,NA,NA,TRBJ2-5,CASSPLGRASSETQYF,TGTGCCAGCAGTCCACTCGGTAGGGCCAGTTCGGAGACCCAGTACTTC